Listed here are 17 T cell receptor beta chains from one sample, sequenced in a study of response to subunit inactivated influenza vaccine. MiXCR, run by TCRdb on the RT-PCR reads, gives a single entry per CDR3 protein. The sample lists around 500,000 distinct CDR3 sequences; approximately 10% were seen once. The starting material was PBMCs from blood, obtained 40 to 50 days after vaccination. The source of these receptors is a man aged 45-65 years who received an inactivated influenza vaccine.

The chain links TRBV30 to TRBJ2-7, with D hard to call. V was shortened by 2 bases and J by 2 bases, with 7 bases between the two germline ends. The germline V gene has CDR1 GTSNPN and CDR2 SVGIG (reference sequence). The CDR3 contains 12 residues. CDR3 sequence reads: CAWSKRTYEQYF. In DNA form, the CDR3 reads TGTGCCTGGAGTAAACGTACCTACGAGCAGTACTTC.

The chain links TRBV12-3 or TRBV12-4 to TRBJ1-4; a weak D match, TRBD1 (6 bases). The CDR3 is 14 amino acids. Deletions cut 3 bases from V and 7 bases from J, with 12 bases between. The CDR3 nucleotides read TGTGCCAGCAGTTTGGTTACAGGGAGTGAAAAACTGTTTTTT. Protein: CASSLVTGSEKLFF.

This CDR3 is CASSALRVSNQPQHF. CDR3 bases: TGTGCCAGCAGTGCCCTGCGGGTTAGCAATCAGCCCCAGCATTTT. V gene TRBV2 combines with J gene TRBJ1-5; D is uncertain. Germline V gives CDR1 SNHLY, CDR2 FYNNEI. Trimming removed 4 bases at V and 0 bases at J, with 10 bases between. CDR3 length: 15 residues.

This clonotype was picked up many times. J is TRBJ2-1 and V is TRBV12-3 or TRBV12-4; TRBD1 or TRBD2 may be the D gene (6 bases each). The germline V and J ends were trimmed by 1 base and 9 bases, with 13 bases remaining between them. This CDR3 contains 14 residues. For the CDR3, the DNA is TGTGCCAGCAGTTTAGGTTGGGGGGCCGGTGAGCAGTTCTTC. Translating it yields CASSLGWGAGEQFF.

This clonotype has a handful of counts. The chain uses TRBV7-8 and TRBJ2-5; D may be TRBD1 (8 bases). The CDR3 totals 15 residues. Trimming stripped 1 base from V and 3 bases from J, with 12 bases between. Germline V gene data show CDR1 as SGHVS and CDR2 as FQNEAQ. CDR3 coding DNA: TGTGCCAGCAGCTTAGACAGGGGGAGGGAAGAGACCCAGTACTTC. Translated: CASSLDRGREETQYF.

This clonotype has a count of ten or more. This chain links TRBV28 with TRBJ2-7; no clear D. CDR3 length: 15 amino acids. V was pared by 0 bases and J by 0 bases, with 9 bases between. Germline V gene data show CDR1 as MDHEN and CDR2 as SYDVKM. CDR3 coding DNA: TGTGCCAGCAGTTTATGGGTAGGCTTCTCCTACGAGCAGTACTTC. Amino acid sequence: CASSLWVGFSYEQYF.

This clonotype was seen ten or more times. The chain links TRBV5-1 to TRBJ1-1; 7 bases are shared with TRBD1. The CDR3 is 16 amino acids. The germline V gene has CDR1 SGHRS and CDR2 YFSETQ. V lost 4 bases to trimming and J lost 1 base; unmatched junction nucleotides: 10. The CDR3 is CASSPSPTGSNTEAFF. The CDR3 DNA reads as TGCGCCAGCAGCCCCTCCCCGACAGGGTCGAACACTGAAGCTTTCTTT.

The chain has TRBV4-3 and TRBJ1-2, with 8 bases that match TRBD1. V lost 2 bases to trimming and J lost 6 bases; unmatched junction nucleotides: 8. The germline gives CDR1 LGHNA, CDR2 YSLEER. The CDR3 covers 15 residues. The DNA of the CDR3 is TGCGCCAGCAGCCAACACCAGGGGGCTTCGAATGGCTACACCTTC. As protein: CASSQHQGASNGYTF.

The sample holds many counts of this clonotype. The J gene is TRBJ2-5, the V gene TRBV12-3 or TRBV12-4, with D tentatively TRBD2 (5 bases). The V and J ends lost 5 bases and 5 bases respectively, with 15 bases between them. CDR3 size: 14 residues. Written as DNA, the CDR3 is TGTGCCAGCAGTCTTTACGGGGTTTGGGAGACCCAGTACTTC. Translation: CASSLYGVWETQYF.

The chain combines TRBV12-3 or TRBV12-4 with TRBJ1-1, with D tentatively TRBD1 (5 bases). The CDR3 has 13 amino acids. V lost 5 bases and J lost 6, with 13 bases in between. The CDR3 region has the DNA TGTGCCAGCAGTCCACGACAGAATCCTGAAGCTTTCTTT. Its translation: CASSPRQNPEAFF.

This clonotype showed up just a few times. This sequence joins TRBV20-1 and TRBJ2-7, with 7 bases aligning to TRBD1. V dropped 6 bases and J dropped 4; count of bases not matched to a gene: 9. Germline V lookup: CDR1 DFQATT, CDR2 SNEGSKA (reference sequence). The CDR3 contains 13 residues. The CDR3 coding sequence is TGCAGTGCAATCCCGGGACAGAAATACGAGCAGTACTTC. Translated: CSAIPGQKYEQYF.

This clonotype came up a few times. The gene calls are TRBV9 and TRBJ2-3, with a tentative D call TRBD2 (6 bases). The CDR3 runs to 19 residues. Germline V gives CDR1 SGDLS, CDR2 YYNGEE. Trimming removed 4 bases from V and 4 bases from J, with 28 bases in between. CDR3 nucleotides: TGTGCCAGCAGCCCGAGAGGTTGGGGGACTCCCACCGACGCAGATACGCAGTATTTT. As protein: CASSPRGWGTPTDADTQYF.

The chain combines TRBV29-1 with TRBJ2-5; the D gene is possibly TRBD1 (6 bases). The CDR3 is 14 amino acids. Per the germline V gene, CDR1 is SQVTM and CDR2 is ANQGSEA. Trimming took 4 bases from V and 0 from J, leaving 12 bases between them. The CDR3 sequence is CSVGQDLYQETQYF. CDR3 nucleotides: TGCAGCGTTGGACAGGACTTATACCAAGAGACCCAGTACTTC.

V is TRBV28 and J is TRBJ1-6; perhaps TRBD1 as D (5 bases). Germline V lookup: CDR1 MDHEN, CDR2 SYDVKM. The length of the CDR3 is 15 residues. The germline V and J ends were trimmed by 4 bases and 13 bases, with 20 bases remaining between them. In DNA form, the CDR3 reads TGTGCCAGCAGTTCCGGGGGACGGAAAGTTTCGCCCCTCCACTTT. Translated, it gives CASSSGGRKVSPLHF.

The genes are TRBV6-2 or TRBV6-3 and TRBJ2-7; D not certain. Per the germline V gene, CDR1 is MNHEY and CDR2 is SVGEGT. CDR3 length: 13 residues. The V end was cut by 2 bases, the J end by 1 base, with 6 bases between. CDR3 nucleotides: TGTGCCAGCAGTTACCACCCATCCTACGAGCAGTACTTC. It codes for CASSYHPSYEQYF.

The chain recombines TRBV5-1 with TRBJ2-7; 8 bases are a match to TRBD1. V was pared by 4 bases and J by 1 base, with 10 bases of the junction left unmatched. CDR3 size: 16 residues. CDR1 and CDR2 from the germline V gene are SGHRS and YFSETQ. DNA of the CDR3: TGCGCCAGCAGCCCCTTTCCAGGACAGGGTTCCTACGAGCAGTACTTC. Translation: CASSPFPGQGSYEQYF.

This clonotype was counted between two and nine times. The chain employs TRBV5-6 and TRBJ2-3, with 7 bases lining up with TRBD1. CDR1 is SGHDT and CDR2 is YYEEEE in the germline V gene. The junction had 4 bases not matched to a gene; V was cut back by 1 base and J by 2 bases. The CDR3 is 15 amino acids. The CDR3, as DNA: TGTGCCAGCAGCTTGATGGGACAGTACACAGATACGCAGTATTTT. Amino acids: CASSLMGQYTDTQYF.